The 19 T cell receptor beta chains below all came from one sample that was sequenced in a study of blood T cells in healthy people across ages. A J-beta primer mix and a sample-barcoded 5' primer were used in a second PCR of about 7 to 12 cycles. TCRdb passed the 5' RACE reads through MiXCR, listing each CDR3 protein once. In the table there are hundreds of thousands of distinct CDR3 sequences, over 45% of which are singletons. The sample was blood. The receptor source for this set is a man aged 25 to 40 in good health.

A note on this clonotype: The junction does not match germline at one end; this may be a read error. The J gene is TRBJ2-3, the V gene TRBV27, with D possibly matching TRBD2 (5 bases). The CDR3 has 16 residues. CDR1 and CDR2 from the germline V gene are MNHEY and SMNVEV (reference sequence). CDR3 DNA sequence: TGTGCCAGCAGTTCGGAAAAGCGGCTGAGCACGGATACGCAGTATTTT. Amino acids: CASSSEKRLSTDTQYF.

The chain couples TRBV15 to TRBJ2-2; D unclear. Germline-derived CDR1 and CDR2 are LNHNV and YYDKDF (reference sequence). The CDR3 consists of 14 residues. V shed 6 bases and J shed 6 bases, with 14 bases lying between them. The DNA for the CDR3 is TGTGCCACCAGTACTATGAGAGATGCCGGGGAGCTGTTTTTT. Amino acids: CATSTMRDAGELFF. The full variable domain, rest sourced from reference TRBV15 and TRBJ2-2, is DAMVIQNPRYQVTQFGKPVTLSCSQTLNHNVMYWYQQKSSQAPKLLFHYYDKDFNNEADTPDNFQSRRPNTSFCFLDIRSPGLGDTAMYLCATSTMRDAGELFFGEGSRLTVL.

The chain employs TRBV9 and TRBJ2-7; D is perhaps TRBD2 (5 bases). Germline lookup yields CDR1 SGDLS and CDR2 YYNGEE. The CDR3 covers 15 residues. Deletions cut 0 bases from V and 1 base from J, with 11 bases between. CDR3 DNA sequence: TGTGCCAGCAGCGTAGTCGGTGGGGAGTCCTACGAGCAGTACTTC. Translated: CASSVVGGESYEQYF.

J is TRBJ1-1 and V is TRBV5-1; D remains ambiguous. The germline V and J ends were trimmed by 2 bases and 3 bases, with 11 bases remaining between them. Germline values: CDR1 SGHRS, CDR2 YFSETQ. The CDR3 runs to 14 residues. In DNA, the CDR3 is TGCGCCAGCAGCTTTCGGAGGGAGGACACTGAAGCTTTCTTT. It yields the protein CASSFRREDTEAFF.

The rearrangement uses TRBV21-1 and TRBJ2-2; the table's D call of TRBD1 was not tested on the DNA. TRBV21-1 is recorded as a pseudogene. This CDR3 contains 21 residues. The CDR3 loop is CASSDRVGPCVLSSPPGELFF. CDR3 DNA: TGTGCCAGCAGCGACAGGGTTGGTCCGTGCGTCTTGTCCAGCCCTCCAGGGGAGCTGTTTTTT.

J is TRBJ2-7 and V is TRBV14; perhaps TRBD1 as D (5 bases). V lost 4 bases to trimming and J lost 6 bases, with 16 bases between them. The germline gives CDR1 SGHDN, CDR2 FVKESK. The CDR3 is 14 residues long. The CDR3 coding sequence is TGTGCCAGCAGCCCTCAAATCAGGGTTACCGAGCAGTACTTC. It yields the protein CASSPQIRVTEQYF.

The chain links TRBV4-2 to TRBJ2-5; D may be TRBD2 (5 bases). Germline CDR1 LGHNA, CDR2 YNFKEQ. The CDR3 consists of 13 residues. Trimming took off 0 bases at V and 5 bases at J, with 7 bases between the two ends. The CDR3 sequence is CASSQDRRETQYF. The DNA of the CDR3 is TGTGCCAGCAGCCAAGATCGGAGGGAGACCCAGTACTTC.

CDR3 DNA: TGTGCCAGCAGCTTGACTAGCGGGCCGTACGAGAGGACAACTAATGAAAAACTGTTTTTT. Protein product: CASSLTSGPYERTTNEKLFF. The chain combines TRBV7-2 with TRBJ1-4; no firm D call. Germline CDR1 reads SGHTA; CDR2 reads FQGNSA. The CDR3 runs 20 residues. V lost 3 bases to trimming and J lost 0 bases, with 23 bases between them.

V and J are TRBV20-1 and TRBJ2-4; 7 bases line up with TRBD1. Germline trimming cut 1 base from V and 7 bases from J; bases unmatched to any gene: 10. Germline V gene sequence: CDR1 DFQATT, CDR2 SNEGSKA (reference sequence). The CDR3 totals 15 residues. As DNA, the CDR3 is TGCAGTGCTAGAGGAGGGAGTGAGGGGGCGAACATTCAGTACTTC. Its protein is CSARGGSEGANIQYF.

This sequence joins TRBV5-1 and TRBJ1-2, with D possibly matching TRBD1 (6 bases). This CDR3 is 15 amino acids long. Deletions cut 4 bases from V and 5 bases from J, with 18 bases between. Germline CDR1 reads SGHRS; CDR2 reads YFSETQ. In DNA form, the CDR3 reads TGCGCCAGCAGCCCCGGACAGCTAGGGGGATATGGCTACACCTTC. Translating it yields CASSPGQLGGYGYTF.

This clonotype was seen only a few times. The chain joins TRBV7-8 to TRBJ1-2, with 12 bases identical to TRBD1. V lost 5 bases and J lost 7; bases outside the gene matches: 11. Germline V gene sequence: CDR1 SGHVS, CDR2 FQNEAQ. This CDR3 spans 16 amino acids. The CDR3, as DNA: TGTGCCAGCAGCATCGGACCGGGACAGGGGGCCGGTGGCTACACCTTC. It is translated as CASSIGPGQGAGGYTF.

CDR3 amino acids: CAIGLALGEQFF. CDR3 DNA: TGTGCCATCGGGTTGGCCTTGGGGGAGCAGTTCTTC. The V gene is TRBV10-3, the J gene TRBJ2-1, with no clear D. The CDR3 consists of 12 residues. V was pared by 8 bases and J by 10 bases, with 15 bases between. Germline V gene data show CDR1 as ENHRY and CDR2 as SYGVKD.

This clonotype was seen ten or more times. In DNA form, the CDR3 reads TGTGCCACCAGTGAATCGTGGACTGCCGCGGACACCCAGTACTTC. The encoded protein is CATSESWTAADTQYF. V usage is TRBV24-1 and J usage is TRBJ2-5; D might be TRBD2 (5 bases). The germline gives CDR1 KGHDR, CDR2 SFDVKD. This CDR3 is built from 15 residues. Deletions cut 4 bases from V and 8 bases from J, with 19 bases between.

The CDR3 DNA reads TGTGCCAGCAGCTTATCATCGGGACTAGCGGGGGTTATAGGAGAGACCCAGTACTTC. It specifies CASSLSSGLAGVIGETQYF. The rearrangement joins TRBV11-2 to TRBJ2-5, with 14 bases fitting TRBD2. The CDR3 totals 19 residues. Per germline, CDR1 SGHAT and CDR2 FQNNGV. The J segment lost 4 bases and the V segment lost 2 bases, leaving 12 bases of the junction unmatched.

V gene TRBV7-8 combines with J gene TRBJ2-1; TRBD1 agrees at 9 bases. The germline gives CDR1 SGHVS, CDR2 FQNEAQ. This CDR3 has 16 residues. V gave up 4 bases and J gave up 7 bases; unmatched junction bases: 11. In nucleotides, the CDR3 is TGTGCCAGCAGCTCCTTAAGGACAGGGGCCTCAAATGAGCAGTTCTTC. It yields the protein CASSSLRTGASNEQFF.

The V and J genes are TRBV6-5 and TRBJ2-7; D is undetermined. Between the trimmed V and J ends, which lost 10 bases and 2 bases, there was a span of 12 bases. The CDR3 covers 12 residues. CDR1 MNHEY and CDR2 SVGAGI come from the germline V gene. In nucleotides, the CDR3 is TGTGCCAACAGCGCAGGAGCCTACGAGCAGTACTTC. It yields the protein CANSAGAYEQYF.

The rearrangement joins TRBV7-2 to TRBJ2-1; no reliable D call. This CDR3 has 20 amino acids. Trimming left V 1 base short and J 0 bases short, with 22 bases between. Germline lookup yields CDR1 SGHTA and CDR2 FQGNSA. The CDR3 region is CASSLESGSPPFNSYNEQFF. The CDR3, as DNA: TGTGCCAGCAGCTTAGAGTCTGGCAGTCCACCTTTCAACTCCTACAATGAGCAGTTCTTC.

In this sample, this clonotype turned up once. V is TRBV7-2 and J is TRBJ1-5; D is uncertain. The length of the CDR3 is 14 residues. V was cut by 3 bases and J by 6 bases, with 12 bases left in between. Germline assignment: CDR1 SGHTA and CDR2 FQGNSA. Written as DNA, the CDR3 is TGTGCCAGCAGCTTTGAGGGATGGGGTCAGCCCCAGCATTTT. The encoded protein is CASSFEGWGQPQHF. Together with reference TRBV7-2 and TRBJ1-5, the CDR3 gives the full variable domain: GAGVSQSPSNKVTEKGKDVELRCDPISGHTALYWYRQSLGQGLEFLIYFQGNSAPDKSGLPSDRFSAERTGGSVSTLTIQRTQQEDSAVYLCASSFEGWGQPQHFGDGTRLSIL.

The chain's CDR3 is CATSGRHKETQYF. The CDR3 DNA sequence: TGTGCCACCAGCGGAAGACACAAAGAGACCCAGTACTTC. The chain links TRBV15 to TRBJ2-5; D uncertain. The germline gives CDR1 LNHNV, CDR2 YYDKDF (reference sequence). V was cut by 5 bases and J by 3 bases, with 10 bases left in between. The CDR3 consists of 13 residues.